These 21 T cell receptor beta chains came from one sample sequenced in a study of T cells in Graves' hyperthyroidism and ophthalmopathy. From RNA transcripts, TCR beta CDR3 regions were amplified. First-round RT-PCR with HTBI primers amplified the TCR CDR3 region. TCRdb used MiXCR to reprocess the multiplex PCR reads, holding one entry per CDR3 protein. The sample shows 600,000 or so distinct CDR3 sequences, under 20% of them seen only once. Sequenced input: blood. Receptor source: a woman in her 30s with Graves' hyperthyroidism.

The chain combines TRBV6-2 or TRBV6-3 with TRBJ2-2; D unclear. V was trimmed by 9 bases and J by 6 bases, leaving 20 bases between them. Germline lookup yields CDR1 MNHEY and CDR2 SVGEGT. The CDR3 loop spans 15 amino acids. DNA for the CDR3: TGTGCCAGTACCTCCCCGGACGGGTCGGCCGGGGAGCTGTTTTTT. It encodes CASTSPDGSAGELFF.

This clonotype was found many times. DNA of the CDR3: TGTGCCAGCAGTCGGGACAGAAGAATTGAAGCTTTCTTT. This translates into CASSRDRRIEAFF. This chain joins TRBV28 and TRBJ1-1; 7 nucleotides line up with TRBD1. Trimming removed 5 bases from V and 7 bases from J; junction bases left unmatched: 7. The length of the CDR3 is 13 residues. Germline V gene sequence: CDR1 MDHEN, CDR2 SYDVKM.

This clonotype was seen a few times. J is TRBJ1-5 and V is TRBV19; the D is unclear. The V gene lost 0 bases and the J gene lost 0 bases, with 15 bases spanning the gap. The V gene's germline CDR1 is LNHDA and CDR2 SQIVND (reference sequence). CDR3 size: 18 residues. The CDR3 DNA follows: TGTGCCAGTAGTATAGATAGCAGCCGCTTCTATAGCAATCAGCCCCAGCATTTT. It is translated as CASSIDSSRFYSNQPQHF.

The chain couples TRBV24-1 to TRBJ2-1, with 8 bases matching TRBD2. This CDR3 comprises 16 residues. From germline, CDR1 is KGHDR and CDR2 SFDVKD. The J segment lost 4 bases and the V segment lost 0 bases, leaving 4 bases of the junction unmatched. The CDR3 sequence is CATSDLTSGPYNEQFF. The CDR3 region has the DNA TGTGCCACCAGTGATTTGACTAGCGGACCTTACAATGAGCAGTTCTTC.

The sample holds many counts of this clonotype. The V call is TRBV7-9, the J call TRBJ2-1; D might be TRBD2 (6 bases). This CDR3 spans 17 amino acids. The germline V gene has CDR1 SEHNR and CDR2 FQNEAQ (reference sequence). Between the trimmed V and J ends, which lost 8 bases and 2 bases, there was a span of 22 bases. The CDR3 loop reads CASSTVGVRRAYNEQFF. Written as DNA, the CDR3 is TGTGCCAGCTCAACGGTGGGGGTGCGGAGGGCCTACAATGAGCAGTTCTTC.

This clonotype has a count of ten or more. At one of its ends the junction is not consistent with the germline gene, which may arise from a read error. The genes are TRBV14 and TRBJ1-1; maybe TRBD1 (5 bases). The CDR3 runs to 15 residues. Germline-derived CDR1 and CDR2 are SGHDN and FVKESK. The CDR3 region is CASTQGAKRNTEAFF. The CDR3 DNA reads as TGTGCCAGCACCCAAGGGGCGAAGAGAAACACTGAAGCTTTCTTT.

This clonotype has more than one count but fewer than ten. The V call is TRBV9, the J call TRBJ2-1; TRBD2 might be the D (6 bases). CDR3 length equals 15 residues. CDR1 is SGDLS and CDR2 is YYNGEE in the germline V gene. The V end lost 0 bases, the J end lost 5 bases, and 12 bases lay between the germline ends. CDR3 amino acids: CASSVDGSGHNEQFF. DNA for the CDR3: TGTGCCAGCAGCGTAGACGGGAGCGGCCACAATGAGCAGTTCTTC.

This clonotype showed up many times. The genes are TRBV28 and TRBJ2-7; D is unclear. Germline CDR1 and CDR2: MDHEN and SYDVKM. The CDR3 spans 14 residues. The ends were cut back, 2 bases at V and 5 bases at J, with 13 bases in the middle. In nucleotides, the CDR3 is TGTGCCAGCAGTTTACAGATTTCTCGGGACGAGCAGTACTTC. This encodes CASSLQISRDEQYF. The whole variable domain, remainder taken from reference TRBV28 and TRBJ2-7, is DVKVTQSSRYLVKRTGEKVFLECVQDMDHENMFWYRQDPGLGLRLIYFSYDVKMKEKGDIPEGYSVSREKKERFSLILESASTNQTSMYLCASSLQISRDEQYFGPGTRLTVT.

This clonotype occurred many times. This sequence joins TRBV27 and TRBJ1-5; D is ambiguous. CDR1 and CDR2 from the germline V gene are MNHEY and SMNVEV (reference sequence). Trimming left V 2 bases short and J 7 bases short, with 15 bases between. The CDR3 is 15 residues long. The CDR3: CASSLIHSSGQPQHF. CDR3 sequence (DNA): TGTGCCAGCAGTTTAATCCACAGCTCGGGACAGCCCCAGCATTTT.

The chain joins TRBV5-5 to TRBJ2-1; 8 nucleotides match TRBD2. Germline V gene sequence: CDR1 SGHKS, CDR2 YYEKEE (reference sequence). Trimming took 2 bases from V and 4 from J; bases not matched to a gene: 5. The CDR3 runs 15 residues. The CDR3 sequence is CASSFPGGGYNEQFF. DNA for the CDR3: TGTGCCAGCAGCTTTCCGGGAGGGGGTTACAATGAGCAGTTCTTC.

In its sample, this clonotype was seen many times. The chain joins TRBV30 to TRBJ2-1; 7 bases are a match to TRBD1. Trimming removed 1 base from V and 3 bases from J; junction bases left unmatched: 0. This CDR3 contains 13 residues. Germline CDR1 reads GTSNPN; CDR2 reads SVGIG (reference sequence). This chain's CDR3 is CAWSGDSYNEQFF. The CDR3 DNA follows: TGTGCCTGGAGTGGGGACAGCTACAATGAGCAGTTCTTC. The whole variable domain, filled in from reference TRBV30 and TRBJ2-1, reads SQTIHQWPATLVQPVGSPLSLECTVEGTSNPNLYWYRQAAGRGLQLLFYSVGIGQISSEVPQNLSASRPQDRQFILSSKKLLLSDSGFYLCAWSGDSYNEQFFGPGTRLTVL.

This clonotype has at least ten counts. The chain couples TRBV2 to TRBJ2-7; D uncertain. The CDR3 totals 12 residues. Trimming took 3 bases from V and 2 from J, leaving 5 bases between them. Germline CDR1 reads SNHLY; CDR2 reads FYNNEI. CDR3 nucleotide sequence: TGTGCCAGCAGTGAGCTACCCTACGAGCAGTACTTC. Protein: CASSELPYEQYF.

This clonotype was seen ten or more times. CDR3 amino acids: CASSSLDGGYTF. CDR3 nucleotide sequence: TGTGCCAGCAGTTCCCTGGATGGTGGCTACACCTTC. The chain combines TRBV28 with TRBJ1-2; D remains unclear. Deletions cut 4 bases from V and 7 bases from J, with 10 bases between. Germline V CDR1 and CDR2: MDHEN, SYDVKM. CDR3 length equals 12 residues.

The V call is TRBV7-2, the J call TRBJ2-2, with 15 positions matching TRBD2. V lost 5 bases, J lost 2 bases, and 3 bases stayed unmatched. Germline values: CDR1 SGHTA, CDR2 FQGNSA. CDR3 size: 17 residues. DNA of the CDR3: TGTGCCAGCAGCAGGGGACTAGCGGGAGGTAACACCGGGGAGCTGTTTTTT. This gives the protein CASSRGLAGGNTGELFF.

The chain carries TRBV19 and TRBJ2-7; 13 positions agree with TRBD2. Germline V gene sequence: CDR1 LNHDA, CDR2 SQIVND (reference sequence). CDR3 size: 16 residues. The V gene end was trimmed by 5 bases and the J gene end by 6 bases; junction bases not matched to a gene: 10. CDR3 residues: CASSPPGLAGMSEQYF. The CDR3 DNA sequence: TGTGCCAGTAGTCCACCGGGACTAGCGGGAATGAGCGAGCAGTACTTC.

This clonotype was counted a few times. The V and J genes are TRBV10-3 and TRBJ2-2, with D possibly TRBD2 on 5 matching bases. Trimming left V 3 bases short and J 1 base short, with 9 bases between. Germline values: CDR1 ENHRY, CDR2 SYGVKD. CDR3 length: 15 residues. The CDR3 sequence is CAISDASGNTGELFF. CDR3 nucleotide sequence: TGTGCCATCAGTGACGCCAGCGGGAACACCGGGGAGCTGTTTTTT.

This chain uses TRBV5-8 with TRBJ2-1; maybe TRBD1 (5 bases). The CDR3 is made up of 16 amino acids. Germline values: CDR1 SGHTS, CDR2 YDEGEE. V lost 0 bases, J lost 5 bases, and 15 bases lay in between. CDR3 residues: CASSLGFRVFDNEQFF. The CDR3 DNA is TGTGCCAGCAGCTTGGGGTTCAGGGTATTCGACAATGAGCAGTTCTTC.

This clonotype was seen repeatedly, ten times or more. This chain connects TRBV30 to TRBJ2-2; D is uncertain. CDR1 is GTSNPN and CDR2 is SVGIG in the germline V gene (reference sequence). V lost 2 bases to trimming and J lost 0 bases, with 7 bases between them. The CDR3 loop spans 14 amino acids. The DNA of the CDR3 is TGTGCCTGGAGTTGGAGTACGAACACCGGGGAGCTGTTTTTT. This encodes CAWSWSTNTGELFF.

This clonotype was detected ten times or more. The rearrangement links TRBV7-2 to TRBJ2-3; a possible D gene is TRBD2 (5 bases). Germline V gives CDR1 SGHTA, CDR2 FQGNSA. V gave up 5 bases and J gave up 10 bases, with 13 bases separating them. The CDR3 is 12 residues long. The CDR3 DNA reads TGTGCCAGCAGCCCGGACTTAATATCGCAGTATTTT. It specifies CASSPDLISQYF.

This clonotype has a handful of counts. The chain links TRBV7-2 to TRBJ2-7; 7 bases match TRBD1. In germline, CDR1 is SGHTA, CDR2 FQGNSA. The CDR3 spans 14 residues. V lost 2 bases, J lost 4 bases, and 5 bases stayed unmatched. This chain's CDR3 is CASSLIQGEYEQYF. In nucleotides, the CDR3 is TGTGCCAGCAGCTTAATTCAGGGGGAATACGAGCAGTACTTC.

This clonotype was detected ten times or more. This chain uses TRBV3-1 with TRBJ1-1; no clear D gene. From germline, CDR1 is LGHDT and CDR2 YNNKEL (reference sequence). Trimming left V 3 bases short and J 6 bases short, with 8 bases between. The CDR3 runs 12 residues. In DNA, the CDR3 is TGTGCCAGCAGCCATAGATCGTCTGAAGCTTTCTTT. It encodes CASSHRSSEAFF. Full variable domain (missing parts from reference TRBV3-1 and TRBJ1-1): DTAVSQTPKYLVTQMGNDKSIKCEQNLGHDTMYWYKQDSKKFLKIMFSYNNKELIINETVPNRFSPKSPDKAHLNLHINSLELGDSAVYFCASSHRSSEAFFGQGTRLTVV.